This TCR beta chain was identified during a study of cytomegalovirus exposure and HLA in healthy donors. Study as a whole: There were 85 million or so unique TCRs (from HLA-typed donors) in an early data release.

Regarding the study as a whole: V- and J-gene trimming of TCR beta was linked (in a later analysis) to a missense DCLRE1C variant.

It was with 60 Vbeta and 13 Jbeta primers that the PCR ran. Libraries were prepared by immunoSEQ multiplex PCR; TCRdb keeps only in-frame clonotypes and omits some of them. The sample has tens of thousands of clones; 63% are singletons. A word on this clone: Its antigen is currently unknown. This sample includes further DNA sequences coding for the same CDR3.

The sequencing sample was made of PBMCs. The sequence was collected from a woman aged 25 to 45 in good health and CMV-seronegative.

The chain's CDR3 is CASSTGGYGYTF. The CDR3 region has the DNA TGTGCCAGCAGTACAGGTGGCTATGGCTACACCTTC. The rearrangement uses TRBV28 and TRBJ1-2; TRBD1 might be the D (5 bases). Trimming left V 5 bases short and J 4 bases short, with 8 bases between. CDR3 length: 12 residues. CDR1 and CDR2 (germline): MDHEN, SYDVKM.